The 22 T cell receptor beta chains listed next were all sequenced from one sample in a study of human T cells and chemical hapten exposure (dated by TCRdb to the early 2020s). Library preparation employed RACE. Sequencer: NextSeq 500. TCRdb cleaned the public reads at Q25 with fastp, built clones with MiXCR and kept in-frame beta chains. Entries are consolidated by CDR3 protein sequence, retaining the most common genes and DNA. The sample table contains approximately 350,000 distinct CDR3 sequences; only one count was recorded for more than 5% of them. Of the sample, less than 6.5% falls within the top ten clones. Per the publication, the time point label means: patch test 2, 6 weeks after DPC sensitization. The sample's treatment or condition label, in plain terms: therapeutic diphenylcyclopropenone sensitization with weekly scalp DPC. Material: whole blood, obtained in connection with sensitization to the hapten diphenylcyclopropenone (DPC). The receptors stem from a woman under 30 with alopecia areata. Some clones in this sample may be carry-over from other donors' samples.

This clonotype appeared many times. The chain combines TRBV4-3 with TRBJ2-7; TRBD2 aligns across 8 bases. With 0 bases clipped from V and 5 bases from J, the junction kept 6 bases outside the gene matches. CDR3 length: 15 residues. Germline V gene sequence: CDR1 LGHNA, CDR2 YSLEER. In DNA, the CDR3 is TGCGCCAGCAGCCAAGAGGGGCGGCGGGGGGACGAGCAGTACTTC. Its protein is CASSQEGRRGDEQYF.

This clonotype has a handful of counts. V is TRBV18 and J is TRBJ2-7; D is possibly TRBD1 (6 bases). The germline V gene has CDR1 KGHSH and CDR2 LQKENI. Trimming stripped 0 bases from V and 0 bases from J, with 9 bases between. There are 15 residues in the CDR3. The CDR3 bases are TGTGCCAGCTCACCACCATCCAGGGGCTCCTACGAGCAGTACTTC. Translated, it gives CASSPPSRGSYEQYF.

This clonotype showed up many times. This sequence joins TRBV6-5 and TRBJ2-3, with 7 bases aligning to TRBD1. In germline, CDR1 is MNHEY, CDR2 SVGAGI. The CDR3 runs to 16 residues. V was clipped by 6 bases and J by 4 bases; unmatched bases: 13. CDR3 loop: CASSPDATGSADTQYF. The CDR3 bases are TGTGCCAGCAGCCCAGACGCGACAGGGAGTGCAGATACGCAGTATTTT.

This clonotype was seen a handful of times. V usage is TRBV20-1 and J usage is TRBJ2-3, with D possibly matching TRBD1 (6 bases). Germline V gene data show CDR1 as DFQATT and CDR2 as SNEGSKA (reference sequence). The CDR3 covers 15 residues. Trimming stripped 4 bases from V and 4 bases from J, with 18 bases between. As DNA, the CDR3 is TGCAGTGCTACGAGGACAGCTCTCCATGCAGATACGCAGTATTTT. Translating it yields CSATRTALHADTQYF.

This clonotype was picked up a small number of times. V is TRBV10-3 and J is TRBJ2-3; 7 positions match TRBD1. With V trimmed by 8 bases and J by 3 bases, 11 bases remained unmatched. The CDR3 sequence is 15 residues long. Per germline, CDR1 ENHRY and CDR2 SYGVKD. This chain's CDR3 is CAIAQGEGDTDTQYF. In DNA, the CDR3 is TGTGCCATCGCGCAGGGGGAAGGGGATACAGATACGCAGTATTTT.

V is TRBV6-2 or TRBV6-3 and J is TRBJ2-1; possibly TRBD1 for D (5 bases). Trimming left V 2 bases short and J 15 bases short, with 14 bases between. The V gene's germline CDR1 is MNHEY and CDR2 SVGEGT. The CDR3 is made up of 12 amino acids. The chain's CDR3 is CASSYNGREPFF. DNA for the CDR3: TGTGCCAGCAGTTACAACGGCAGGGAACCGTTCTTC.

Many counts were recorded for this clonotype. The rearrangement joins TRBV5-5 to TRBJ1-3; D unresolved. Deletions cut 2 bases from V and 0 bases from J, with 9 bases between. Germline V lookup: CDR1 SGHKS, CDR2 YYEKEE (reference sequence). There are 15 residues in the CDR3. CDR3 in amino acids: CASSFRGDSGNTIYF. In DNA form, the CDR3 reads TGTGCCAGCAGCTTCCGCGGTGACTCTGGAAACACCATATATTTT.

This clonotype was seen many times. This rearrangement joins TRBV11-2 to TRBJ2-5; D remains unclear. This CDR3 is built from 13 residues. Germline assignment: CDR1 SGHAT and CDR2 FQNNGV. Trimming took 2 bases from V and 4 from J, leaving 8 bases between them. In DNA form, the CDR3 reads TGTGCCAGCAGCTTATTGTTTGCAGAGACCCAGTACTTC. Its protein is CASSLLFAETQYF.

In the case of this clonotype: This may be a read error, as it is one base from a much larger clone. The chain recombines TRBV20-1 with TRBJ1-5, with D hard to call. The ends were cut back, 6 bases at V and 7 bases at J, with 19 bases in the middle. Germline CDR1 reads DFQATT; CDR2 reads SNEGSKA (reference sequence). The CDR3 totals 14 residues. The CDR3, as DNA: TGCAGTGCGATTCTAACAGTGGGCATCCAGCCCCAGCATTTT. Its protein is CSAILTVGIQPQHF.

This clonotype appeared many times. This chain uses TRBV4-3 with TRBJ1-1; D is possibly TRBD1 (6 bases). The V end was cut by 0 bases, the J end by 4 bases, with 15 bases between. The germline V gene encodes CDR1 LGHNA and CDR2 YSLEER. The CDR3 contains 16 residues. CDR3 protein: CASSQDRPGGGTEAFF. The CDR3 nucleotides are TGCGCCAGCAGCCAAGATCGGCCGGGGGGCGGCACTGAAGCTTTCTTT.

CDR3 coding DNA: TGTGCCAGCAGCTCTTCAGGGGGCCCGCGGTTTGGGGCCAACGTCCTGACTTTC. Its translation: CASSSSGGPRFGANVLTF. The chain carries TRBV7-3 and TRBJ2-6, with 8 bases fitting TRBD1. Germline V gene sequence: CDR1 SGHTA, CDR2 FQGTGA. After removal of 4 bases from V and 3 bases from J, the junction contained 11 bases not matched to a gene. There are 18 residues in the CDR3.

The rearrangement uses TRBV5-1 and TRBJ2-1, with 10 bases identical to TRBD1. The ends lost 0 bases at V and 8 bases at J; junction bases unmatched: 5. The germline V gene encodes CDR1 SGHRS and CDR2 YFSETQ. This CDR3 contains 15 residues. The CDR3: CASSLGQGAGDEQFF. Here the CDR3 DNA reads TGCGCCAGCAGCTTGGGACAGGGGGCTGGGGATGAGCAGTTCTTC. The whole variable domain, filled in from reference TRBV5-1 and TRBJ2-1, reads KAGVTQTPRYLIKTRGQQVTLSCSPISGHRSVSWYQQTPGQGLQFLFEYFSETQRNKGNFPGRFSGRQFSNSRSEMNVSTLELGDSALYLCASSLGQGAGDEQFFGPGTRLTVL.

This clonotype was counted at least ten times. V and J are TRBV6-1 and TRBJ1-6; unclear D gene. V gave up 1 base and J gave up 12 bases, with 4 bases separating them. Germline loops: CDR1 MNHNS, CDR2 SASEGT. The CDR3 is made up of 11 amino acids. The CDR3 sequence is CASSEGVPLHF. The CDR3 DNA reads as TGTGCCAGCAGTGAAGGGGTACCCCTCCACTTT.

This clonotype has just a few counts. The chain is built from TRBV7-9 and TRBJ2-1; 8 nucleotides align to TRBD1. The ends lost 3 bases at V and 2 bases at J; junction bases unmatched: 6. The CDR3 consists of 16 residues. The V gene's germline CDR1 is SEHNR and CDR2 FQNEAQ (reference sequence). The CDR3 spells CASSFPQGETYNEQFF. CDR3 DNA: TGTGCCAGCAGCTTCCCACAGGGGGAGACCTACAATGAGCAGTTCTTC.

Many counts were recorded for this clonotype. V gene TRBV6-2 or TRBV6-3 combines with J gene TRBJ1-2; D ambiguous. The CDR3 spans 12 residues. The germline V and J ends were trimmed by 4 bases and 4 bases, with 7 bases remaining between them. Germline CDR1 and CDR2: MNHEY and SVGEGT. The CDR3 region is CASSFLTYGYTF. CDR3 DNA sequence: TGTGCCAGCAGTTTCCTGACCTATGGCTACACCTTC.

The sample holds a few counts of this clonotype. The genes are TRBV18 and TRBJ2-4, with D possibly matching TRBD2 (7 bases). The CDR3 is 14 amino acids. The germline V gene encodes CDR1 KGHSH and CDR2 LQKENI. V gave up 4 bases and J gave up 5 bases, with 12 bases separating them. Here the CDR3 reads CASSREGVQNIQYF. CDR3 coding DNA: TGTGCCAGCTCACGGGAGGGGGTCCAAAACATTCAGTACTTC. The entire variable domain, with the rest obtained from reference TRBV18 and TRBJ2-4, is as follows: NAGVMQNPRHLVRRRGQEARLRCSPMKGHSHVYWYRQLPEEGLKFMVYLQKENIIDESGMPKERFSAEFPKEGPSILRIQQVVRGDSAAYFCASSREGVQNIQYFGAGTRLSVL.

V and J are TRBV23-1 and TRBJ2-2, with 8 bases identical to TRBD1. Being an ORF, TRBV23-1 has a function that is uncertain. Trimming cost V 7 bases and J 4 bases; bases outside gene matches: 5. This CDR3 has 14 residues. In DNA, the CDR3 is TGCGCCAGCAATCAGGACAGGGCCACCGGGGAGCTGTTTTTT. This sequence encodes CASNQDRATGELFF.

V usage is TRBV6-6 and J usage is TRBJ2-2, with 11 bases matching TRBD1. The CDR3 extends over 16 amino acids. Germline CDR1 is MNHNY and CDR2 is SVGAGI (reference sequence). V was pared by 2 bases and J by 7 bases, with 6 bases of the junction left unmatched. The CDR3 region has the DNA TGTGCCAGCAGTTACGGACAGGGGGCGCGAGGCGGGGAGCTGTTTTTT. This codes for CASSYGQGARGGELFF.

This clonotype was observed many times. CDR3 residues: CASSFNRLSNMNTEAFF. CDR3 nucleotides: TGCGCCAGCAGCTTCAACCGCCTAAGTAACATGAACACTGAAGCTTTCTTT. The chain recombines TRBV5-1 with TRBJ1-1; D gene unclear. Trimming pared 2 bases from V and 0 bases from J, leaving 17 bases between. Germline CDR1 and CDR2: SGHRS and YFSETQ. This CDR3 has 17 residues.

This clonotype was detected many times. The chain carries TRBV6-2 or TRBV6-3 and TRBJ1-4; D gene uncertain. The length of the CDR3 is 14 residues. V lost 7 bases to trimming and J lost 3 bases, with 12 bases between them. Germline assignment: CDR1 MNHEY and CDR2 SVGEGT. This chain's CDR3 is CASTEDGANEKLFF. Here the CDR3 DNA reads TGTGCCAGCACCGAAGACGGAGCTAATGAAAAACTGTTTTTT.

In this sample, this clonotype turned up many times. The chain is built from TRBV29-1 and TRBJ2-1, with 9 positions matching TRBD1. The V and J ends lost 7 bases and 9 bases, in that order; junction bases with no gene match: 10. CDR3 length equals 13 residues. In germline, CDR1 is SQVTM, CDR2 ANQGSEA. This chain's CDR3 is CSAQGQGQSEQFF. CDR3 nucleotide sequence: TGCAGCGCCCAAGGACAGGGGCAGAGTGAGCAGTTCTTC.

This clonotype showed up just a few times. The chain combines TRBV12-3 or TRBV12-4 with TRBJ2-7, with 9 bases fitting TRBD1. This CDR3 has 15 amino acids. V trimming: 5 bases; J trimming: 6 bases; junction bases outside the gene matches: 11. This chain's CDR3 is CASSPSGQGPFEQYF. CDR3 DNA: TGTGCCAGCAGTCCCAGTGGACAGGGGCCCTTCGAGCAGTACTTC.